This record looks at one TCR beta chain sequence and its context. Antigen unknown. The germline gives CDR1 DFQATT, CDR2 SNEGSKA (reference sequence). The CDR3 runs to 15 residues. TCRdb reprocessed the 5' RACE reads and reports one entry per CDR3 protein, with no DNA. The table gives over 250,000 distinct CDR3 sequences; the top ten clones make up around 3.9% of it. The sample belongs to a study of T cells expressing NK-cell markers. Study at large: Source material for TCR beta repertoires consisted of sorted CD3+CD56+NKG2C+, CD3+CD56+NKG2C- and CD3+CD56-NKG2C+ T cells.

Overall study results and limits: The leading position in the CD3+CD56-NKG2C+ fraction of several donors also went to these clonotypes.

V and J are TRBV20-1 and TRBJ2-5; TCRdb names TRBD2, which stays unverified in the absence of DNA. This TCR came from a woman aged 18 to 69 in good health. Specimen: blood T cells: a sorted CD56 or NKG2C T cell subset, CD4+ or CD8+ T cells, or bulk PBMC T cells (not recorded which). The CDR3 region is CSAQRGTSGSETQYF.